Shown below are 10 T cell receptor beta chains from a single sample sequenced in a study of cytomegalovirus exposure and HLA in healthy donors. The PCR made use of 60 Vbeta and 13 Jbeta primers. TCRdb keeps only in-frame clones here, not all; method: immunoSEQ multiplex PCR. The data show some 160,000 clones, with 80% to 90% seen just once and roughly 4.3% held by the top ten. Sample: PBMCs. Receptor source: a middle-aged woman in good health and CMV-seropositive.

The genes are TRBV10-1 and TRBJ2-1; 9 bases are shared with TRBD1. The CDR3 runs to 16 residues. Per germline, CDR1 WNHNN and CDR2 SYGVQD (reference sequence). The trim removed 4 bases at V and 4 bases at J, leaving 8 bases unmatched. DNA of the CDR3: TGCGCCAGCAGTGTTGTGGGGACAGGGTCATACAATGAGCAGTTCTTC. Its protein is CASSVVGTGSYNEQFF.

V and J are TRBV27 and TRBJ2-5; no definite D call. The CDR3 covers 14 residues. CDR1 is MNHEY, CDR2 SMNVEV, per germline (reference sequence). V lost 5 bases to trimming and J lost 5 bases, with 15 bases between them. CDR3 region: CASSPIAELETQYF. The CDR3 coding sequence is TGTGCCAGCAGTCCGATCGCGGAATTGGAGACCCAGTACTTC.

This chain joins TRBV7-2 and TRBJ2-2; 11 positions match TRBD2. This CDR3 is built from 18 residues. The germline V gene encodes CDR1 SGHTA and CDR2 FQGNSA. The trim removed 6 bases at V and 5 bases at J, leaving 14 bases unmatched. The DNA for the CDR3 is TGTGCCAGCAGAGAGGGGATAGCGGGGGGGCGTCGGACCGGGGAGCTGTTTTTT. As protein: CASREGIAGGRRTGELFF. Based on the CDR3 plus reference TRBV7-2 and TRBJ2-2, the full variable domain is GAGVSQSPSNKVTEKGKDVELRCDPISGHTALYWYRQSLGQGLEFLIYFQGNSAPDKSGLPSDRFSAERTGGSVSTLTIQRTQQEDSAVYLCASREGIAGGRRTGELFFGEGSRLTVL.

This clone came up a few times. One end of the junction varies from germline; a read error may be responsible. The chain employs TRBV18 and TRBJ1-1; the D gene is possibly TRBD1 (6 bases). The germline gives CDR1 KGHSH, CDR2 LQKENI. The CDR3 covers 12 residues. The CDR3 reads CASSPGGPELPF. CDR3 DNA sequence: TGTGCCAGCTCACCCGGGGGGCCAGAACTTCCCTTT. Looking up the rest from reference TRBV18 and TRBJ1-1 gives the full variable domain: NAGVMQNPRHLVRRRGQEARLRCSPMKGHSHVYWYRQLPEEGLKFMVYLQKENIIDESGMPKERFSAEFPKEGPSILRIQQVVRGDSAAYFCASSPGGPELPFGQGTRLTVV.

The chain joins TRBV19 to TRBJ1-1; weak D call: TRBD1 (6 bases). Trimming took off 9 bases at V and 1 base at J, with 18 bases between the two ends. This CDR3 spans 15 amino acids. Germline CDR1 and CDR2: LNHDA and SQIVND (reference sequence). For the CDR3, the DNA is TGTGCCAGCCGAGACCGACAGGCGCCGAACACTGAAGCTTTCTTT. Residues: CASRDRQAPNTEAFF.

This clone occurred once. This chain joins TRBV2 and TRBJ1-4; unclear D gene. CDR1 is SNHLY and CDR2 is FYNNEI in the germline V gene. V gave up 6 bases and J gave up 8 bases, with 13 bases separating them. The CDR3 is 13 amino acids. The CDR3 nucleotides read TGTGCCAGCAGAATCGGGGTACGGGAAAAACTGTTTTTT. Its protein is CASRIGVREKLFF. The full variable domain, rest sourced from reference TRBV2 and TRBJ1-4, is EPEVTQTPSHQVTQMGQEVILRCVPISNHLYFYWYRQILGQKVEFLVSFYNNEISEKSEIFDDQFSVERPDGSNFTLKIRSTKLEDSAMYFCASRIGVREKLFFGSGTQLSVL.

The chain recombines TRBV2 with TRBJ2-2; D is ambiguous. This CDR3 is built from 12 residues. CDR1 SNHLY and CDR2 FYNNEI come from the germline V gene. The V and J ends lost 8 bases and 1 base respectively, with 5 bases between them. CDR3 loop: CASGQNTGELFF. CDR3 nucleotides: TGTGCCAGCGGGCAGAACACCGGGGAGCTGTTTTTT.

This sequence joins TRBV2 and TRBJ1-6; D uncertain. The length of the CDR3 is 14 residues. Per germline, CDR1 SNHLY and CDR2 FYNNEI. Deletions cut 3 bases from V and 14 bases from J, with 17 bases between. For the CDR3, the DNA is TGTGCCAGCAGTGACGAGGGTTCGGCGGGAGCCCTCCACTTT. Its protein is CASSDEGSAGALHF. Filled out from reference TRBV2 and TRBJ1-6, the complete variable domain reads EPEVTQTPSHQVTQMGQEVILRCVPISNHLYFYWYRQILGQKVEFLVSFYNNEISEKSEIFDDQFSVERPDGSNFTLKIRSTKLEDSAMYFCASSDEGSAGALHFGNGTRLTVT.

V usage is TRBV9 and J usage is TRBJ2-3, with 14 nucleotides matching TRBD2. The germline CDR1 and CDR2 sequences are SGDLS and YYNGEE. Losses at the gene ends were 0 bases for V and 4 bases for J; bases not matched to a gene: 10. CDR3 length equals 19 residues. The CDR3 coding sequence is TGTGCCAGCAGCGTAGAGCCGGGACTAGCGGGAGTAGAGGCAGATACGCAGTATTTT. As protein: CASSVEPGLAGVEADTQYF.

This clone showed up just once. CDR3 in DNA: TGTGCCAGTAGTCGACTGGTCTACAATGAGCAGTTCTTC. The encoded protein is CASSRLVYNEQFF. The chain is built from TRBV19 and TRBJ2-1, with D uncertain. Looked up from germline, CDR1 is LNHDA and CDR2 is SQIVND (reference sequence). The CDR3 runs 13 residues. Trimming stripped 5 bases from V and 3 bases from J, with 8 bases between.